This TCR beta chain was sequenced during a study of T cell responses to AZD1222 COVID-19 vaccine. Study at large: Pooled samples include second doses given at about 4 or 12 weeks.

Only in-frame clones appear in the TCRdb table, and some are missing; sequencing was by immunoSEQ multiplex PCR. The sample yields just under 95,000 clones, under 90% seen once. This CDR3 spans 14 amino acids. Deletions cut 3 bases from V and 5 bases from J, with 13 bases between. The germline CDR1 and CDR2 sequences are LGHDT and YNNKEL (reference sequence). V and J are TRBV3-1 (or the pseudogene TRBV3-2) and TRBJ1-2; possible D gene TRBD1, 6 bases. This TCR was recovered from an adult in good health. The sample here was peripheral blood, taken on day 0 of AZD1222 vaccination. CDR3 region: CASSHRTANYGYTF. As DNA, the CDR3 is TGTGCCAGCAGCCACCGGACAGCAAATTATGGCTACACCTTC.